This TCR beta chain appears in the sequencing data of a study of shared clonotypes between healthy human individuals (dated by TCRdb to the early 2020s). Regarding the study in general: Three men and two women, aged 18 to 49 years, made up the cohort. For each donor, three plates each were used for CD4 naive and CD4 memory, two plates were used for CD8 naive, and one plate was used for CD8 memory. To estimate repertoire size and how much clonotype sharing occurs between individuals, the study deeply sequenced the blood TCR repertoires of five healthy adults. Each donor's leukapheresis produced roughly between roughly 0.85 and 9.5 billion PBMCs. Libraries were prepared and TCR repertoires were sequenced by different laboratories using diverse techniques, in order to increase sequencing depth and limit assay-specific biases. Study-wide conclusions, independent of this receptor: Sampling was limited to blood, and TCR repertoires in tissue likely differ from TCR repertoires in blood. Pairwise subsampling led to the expectation that sequencing depth would affect the degree of clonotype sharing among donors. Compared with non-shared clonotypes, clonotypes shared by all four sorted-subset donors had higher generation probabilities. Across four donors, roughly 5.1% of naive CD4, roughly 3.5% of naive CD8, about 2.3% of memory CD4, and under 0.45% of memory CD8 clonotypes were shared. Rarefaction of sorted-subset datasets indicated incomplete sequencing despite the large sequencing depth. Estimated clonotype richness was generally larger for naive than for memory subsets. Because the study included only a small number of donors, the genetic and exposure-history diversity represented was limited.

Using the deep immunoSEQ assay, TCR CDR3 regions were amplified from genomic DNA by multiplex PCR. Extracted genomic DNA from each cell subset was distributed evenly across all wells of several immunoSEQ 96-well plates, and each plate was treated as a replicate. For sorted subsets, approximately 200 ng of genomic DNA, equivalent to tens of thousands of T cell genomes, went into each replicate PCR. Purified libraries were quantified with a Qubit 3.0 fluorometer, sized on a Bioanalyzer 2100, and re-quantified with the KAPA Library Quantification kit. A separate single-read 150-cycle Illumina NextSeq 550 flow cell was used to sequence each immunoSEQ 96-well plate. In the source study's methods: Because the immunoSEQ output included only junctional sequences and no quality scores, the filtering could not be the same as the filtering used for full-length reads. Sequences were annotated with PyIR, a Python wrapper for IgBLAST v1.9, using IMGT germline references to assign V/J genes and CDR3. Any read was removed if the V/J assignment was weak (E-value above 1e-6), the CDR3 was missing, or the read contained stop codons, out-of-frame junctions, or ambiguous translated residues. V3J clonotypes were defined as sequences sharing an identical inferred V gene, J gene, and CDR3 amino acid sequence. Percentage overlap between repertoires was computed as shared unique clonotypes divided by the size of the smaller repertoire. Three approaches were used to assess repertoire richness: RTK rarefaction, the Chao1 estimator, and Recon v2.1 estimates of unobserved clonotypes. For all TCRbeta clonotypes obtained by the gDNA method from a few donors, generation probabilities were computed with OLGA. The table was pulled from immuneACCESS by TCRdb, which kept in-frame rearrangements only. Such tables lose some clones; where checked, under half of the loss comes from unresolved V genes, and the rest has no known cause. D and trimming were read from the DNA, whereas the V and J calls and clone size are those reported in that table. Counted in this sample were over 700,000 clones; roughly 72% of them appeared once. The ten largest clones represent approximately 1.8% of the sample.

The junction shows trimming of 6 bases on V and 0 bases on J, plus 8 bases between the germline ends. The CDR3 starts with the cysteine, ends with the phenylalanine, and has 13 residues. Just the 39-base CDR3 DNA is kept, in frame starting at base 1. According to the germline V gene (reference sequence), CDR1 reads MNHEY and CDR2 reads SMNVEV. The donors were healthy, HIV-negative adults with no recently reported acute infections or vaccinations. Only Caucasian adults living in Nashville, Tennessee, USA were represented among the donors. CD4+ T cells were enriched through magnetic negative selection, after which naive cells were positively selected on CD45RA and the remaining negative fraction served as the memory subset. Blood was collected by leukapheresis, and PBMCs were isolated by Ficoll-Histopaque density gradient centrifugation and then cryopreserved in liquid nitrogen vapor phase. Analytical flow cytometry was used to check the purity and quantity of every magnetically sorted T cell population. Genomic DNA was isolated from every sorted fraction and measured by UV absorbance on a Nanodrop 2000c.

A note on this clone: Its specific antigen is unknown. No base qualities exist here, and no much larger clone lies one base off it. The sample carries other DNA sequences with the same CDR3.

Recombination linked TRBV27 to TRBJ1-1, with an unclear D gene assignment. The sequence was collected from a woman aged 25 to 39 in good health. Sequencing was carried out using memory CD4+ T cells sorted from blood. What this sample's cell subset or site label stands for: CD45RA-negative fraction. This receptor carries the CDR3 CASRLGMNTEAFF. The base sequence is TGTGCCAGCAGGTTGGGCATGAACACTGAAGCTTTCTTT.